Given below is one T cell receptor (beta chain) in context. The CDR3 is 13 amino acids. Germline V lookup: CDR1 SGHNT, CDR2 YYREEE (reference sequence). V was clipped by 3 bases and J by 18 bases; unmatched bases: 12. This sample was taken from a study of cytomegalovirus exposure and HLA in healthy donors. The PCR used 60 Vbeta and 13 Jbeta primers. Some clones are missing from TCRdb's copy, which holds only in-frame ones; the method was immunoSEQ multiplex PCR. The sample includes 130,000 or so clones, 88% of them seen just once. The V gene is TRBV5-4, the J gene TRBJ2-6; 7 nucleotides line up with TRBD1. The clonotype originates from a woman in her 40s in good health and CMV-seronegative. Sequenced material: PBMCs. The chain's CDR3 is CASSYRGEELGTF. Written as DNA, the CDR3 is TGTGCCAGCAGCTACAGGGGTGAGGAGCTTGGGACTTTC.